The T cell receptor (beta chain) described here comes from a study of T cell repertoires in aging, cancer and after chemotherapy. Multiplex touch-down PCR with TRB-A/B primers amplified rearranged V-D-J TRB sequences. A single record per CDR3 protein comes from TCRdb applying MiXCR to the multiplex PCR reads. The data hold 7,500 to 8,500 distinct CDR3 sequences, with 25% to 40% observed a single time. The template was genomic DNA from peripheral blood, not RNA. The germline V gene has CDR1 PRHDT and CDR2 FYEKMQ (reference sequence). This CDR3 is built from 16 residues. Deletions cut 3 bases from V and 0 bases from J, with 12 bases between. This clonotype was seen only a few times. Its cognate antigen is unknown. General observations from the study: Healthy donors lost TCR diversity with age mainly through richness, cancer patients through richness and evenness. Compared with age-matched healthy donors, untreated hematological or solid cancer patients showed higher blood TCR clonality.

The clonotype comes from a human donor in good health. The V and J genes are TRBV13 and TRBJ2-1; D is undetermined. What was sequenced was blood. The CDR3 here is CASSFQGISSYNEQFF. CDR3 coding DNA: TGTGCCAGCAGCTTTCAAGGAATTAGCTCCTACAATGAGCAGTTCTTC.